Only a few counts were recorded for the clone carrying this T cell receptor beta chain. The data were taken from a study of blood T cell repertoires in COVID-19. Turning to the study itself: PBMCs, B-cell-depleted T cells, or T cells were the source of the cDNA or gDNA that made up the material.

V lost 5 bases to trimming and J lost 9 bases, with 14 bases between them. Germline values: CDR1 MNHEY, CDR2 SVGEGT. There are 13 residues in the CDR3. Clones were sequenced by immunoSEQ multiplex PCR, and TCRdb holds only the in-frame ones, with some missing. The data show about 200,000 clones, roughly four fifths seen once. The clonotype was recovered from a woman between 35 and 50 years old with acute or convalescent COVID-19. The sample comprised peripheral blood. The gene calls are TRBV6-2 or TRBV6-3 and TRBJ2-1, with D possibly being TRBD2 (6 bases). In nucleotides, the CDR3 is TGTGCCAGCAGTAAATCGGGAGTCGGTGAGCAGTTCTTC. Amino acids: CASSKSGVGEQFF.